The present entry profiles one TCR beta chain with its context. Its antigen is not identified. The stimulus was lysate of CMV-infected fibroblasts, about 10 ug/mL. Memory cells lacking CD40L and CD69 with high CD45RO were sorted. Stimulated PBMCs had first been depleted of CD8+ T cells. This sample is part of a study of persistence of HIV-infected CD4 T cells. Study in general: Isolated cells were CMV- and HIV-1 Gag-responding CD4+ T cells. Whole-study findings and limits: Degenerate expanded CDR3beta sequences were enriched among CMV- and Gag-responding cells. CMV- and Gag-responding cells had lower TCRbeta richness than CD3/CD28-responding cells.

Sequencing used immunoSEQ version 4 in survey mode. TCRdb's copy holds only in-frame clones and misses some; the assay was immunoSEQ multiplex PCR. The sample records 25,000 to 30,000 clones, roughly four fifths being singletons. Trimming removed 5 bases from V and 4 bases from J; junction bases left unmatched: 17. CDR3 length: 20 residues. Germline V gene sequence: CDR1 LNHDA, CDR2 SQIVND (reference sequence). The source material was CD4+ T cells sorted from PBMCs after approximately 20-hour stimulation, sampled from a patient who received antiretroviral therapy. The TCR originated in an adult man with HIV who was CMV-seropositive. The rearrangement uses TRBV19 and TRBJ2-1, with TRBD2 identical over 13 bases. The CDR3 spells CASSPEGLAGNLAFYNEQFF. CDR3 in DNA: TGTGCCAGTAGTCCAGAGGGACTAGCGGGGAATCTCGCCTTTTACAATGAGCAGTTCTTC.